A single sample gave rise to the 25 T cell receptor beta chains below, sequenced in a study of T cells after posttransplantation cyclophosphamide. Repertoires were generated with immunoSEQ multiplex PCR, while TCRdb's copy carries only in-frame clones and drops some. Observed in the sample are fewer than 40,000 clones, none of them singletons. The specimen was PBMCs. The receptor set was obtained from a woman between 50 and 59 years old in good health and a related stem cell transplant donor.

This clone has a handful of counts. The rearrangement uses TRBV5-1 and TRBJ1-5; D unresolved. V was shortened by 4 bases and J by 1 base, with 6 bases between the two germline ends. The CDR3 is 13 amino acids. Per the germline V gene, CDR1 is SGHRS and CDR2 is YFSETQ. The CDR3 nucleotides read TGCGCCAGCAGCCCGGGGAGCAATCAGCCCCAGCATTTT. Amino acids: CASSPGSNQPQHF.

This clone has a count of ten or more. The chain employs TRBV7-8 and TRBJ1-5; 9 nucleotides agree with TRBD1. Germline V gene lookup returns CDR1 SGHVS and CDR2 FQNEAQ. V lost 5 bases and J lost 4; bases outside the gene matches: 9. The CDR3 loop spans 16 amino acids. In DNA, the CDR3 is TGTGCCAGCAGCCAACTTCCGGGACAGGGAAATCAGCCCCAGCATTTT. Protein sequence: CASSQLPGQGNQPQHF.

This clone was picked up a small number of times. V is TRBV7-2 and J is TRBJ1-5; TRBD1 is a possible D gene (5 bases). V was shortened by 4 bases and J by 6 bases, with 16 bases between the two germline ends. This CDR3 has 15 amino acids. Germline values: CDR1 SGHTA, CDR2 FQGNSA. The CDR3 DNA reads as TGTGCCAGCAGCTATTACTCCCAGGGTCCTCAGCCCCAGCATTTT. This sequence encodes CASSYYSQGPQPQHF.

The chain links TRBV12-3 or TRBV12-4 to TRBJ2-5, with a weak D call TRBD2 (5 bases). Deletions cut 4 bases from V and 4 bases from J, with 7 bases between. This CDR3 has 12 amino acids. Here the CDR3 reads CASSWSGETQYF. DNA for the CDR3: TGTGCCAGCAGTTGGAGCGGAGAGACCCAGTACTTC.

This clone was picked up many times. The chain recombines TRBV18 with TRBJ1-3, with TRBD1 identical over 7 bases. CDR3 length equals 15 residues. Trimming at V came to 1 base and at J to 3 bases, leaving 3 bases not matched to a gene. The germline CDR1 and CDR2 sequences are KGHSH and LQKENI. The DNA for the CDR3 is TGTGCCAGCTCACCACAGGGGGCGAATGGAAACACCATATATTTT. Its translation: CASSPQGANGNTIYF. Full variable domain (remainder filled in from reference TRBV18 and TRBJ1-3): NAGVMQNPRHLVRRRGQEARLRCSPMKGHSHVYWYRQLPEEGLKFMVYLQKENIIDESGMPKERFSAEFPKEGPSILRIQQVVRGDSAAYFCASSPQGANGNTIYFGEGSWLTVV.

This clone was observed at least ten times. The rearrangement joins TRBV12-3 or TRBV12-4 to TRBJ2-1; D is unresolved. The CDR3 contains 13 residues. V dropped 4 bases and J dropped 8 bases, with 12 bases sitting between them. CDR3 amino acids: CASSSPVVHEQFF. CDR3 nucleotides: TGTGCCAGCAGTTCTCCAGTGGTCCATGAGCAGTTCTTC.

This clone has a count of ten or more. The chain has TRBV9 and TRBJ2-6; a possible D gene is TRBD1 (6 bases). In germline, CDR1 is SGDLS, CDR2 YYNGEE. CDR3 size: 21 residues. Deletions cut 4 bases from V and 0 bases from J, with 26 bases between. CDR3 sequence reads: CASSFTKAQGRFYSGANVLTF. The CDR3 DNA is TGTGCCAGCAGCTTTACCAAAGCTCAGGGGCGGTTTTACTCTGGGGCCAACGTCCTGACTTTC. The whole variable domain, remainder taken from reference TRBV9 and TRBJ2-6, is DSGVTQTPKHLITATGQRVTLRCSPRSGDLSVYWYQQSLDQGLQFLIQYYNGEERAKGNILERFSAQQFPDLHSELNLSSLELGDSALYFCASSFTKAQGRFYSGANVLTFGAGSRLTVL.

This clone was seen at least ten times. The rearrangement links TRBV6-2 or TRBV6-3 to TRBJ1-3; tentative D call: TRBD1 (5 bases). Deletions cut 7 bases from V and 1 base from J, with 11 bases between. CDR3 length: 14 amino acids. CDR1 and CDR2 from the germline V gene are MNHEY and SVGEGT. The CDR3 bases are TGTGCCAGCACCGACAGCAGTTCTGGAAACACCATATATTTT. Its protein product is CASTDSSSGNTIYF.

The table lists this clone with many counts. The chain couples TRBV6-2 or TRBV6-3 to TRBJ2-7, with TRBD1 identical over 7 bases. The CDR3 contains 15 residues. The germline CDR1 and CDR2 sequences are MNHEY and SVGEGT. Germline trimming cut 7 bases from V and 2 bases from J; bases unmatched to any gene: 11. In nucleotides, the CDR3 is TGTGCCAGCAACCAGGACAGGCGGAGAGCCTACGAGCAGTACTTC. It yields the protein CASNQDRRRAYEQYF.

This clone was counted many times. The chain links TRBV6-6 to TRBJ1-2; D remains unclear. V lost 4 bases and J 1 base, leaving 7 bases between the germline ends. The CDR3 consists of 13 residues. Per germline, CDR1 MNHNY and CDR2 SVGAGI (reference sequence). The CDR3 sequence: CASSFRFNYGYTF. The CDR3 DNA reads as TGTGCCAGCAGTTTCAGGTTTAACTATGGCTACACCTTC.

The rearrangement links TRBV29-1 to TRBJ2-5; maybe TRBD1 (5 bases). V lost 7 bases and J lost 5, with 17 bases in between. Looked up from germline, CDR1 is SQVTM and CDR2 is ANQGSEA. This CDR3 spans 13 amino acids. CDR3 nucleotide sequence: TGCAGCGCCCGAACCATCTCAGGGGAGACCCAGTACTTC. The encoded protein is CSARTISGETQYF.

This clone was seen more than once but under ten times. The CDR3 loop is CASNPTGAGYGYTF. Here the CDR3 DNA reads TGTGCCAGCAACCCGACAGGGGCGGGATATGGCTACACCTTC. The V gene is TRBV9, the J gene TRBJ1-2; TRBD1 aligns across 8 bases. V gave up 6 bases and J gave up 5 bases; unmatched junction bases: 9. Germline CDR1 reads SGDLS; CDR2 reads YYNGEE. The CDR3 runs to 14 residues.

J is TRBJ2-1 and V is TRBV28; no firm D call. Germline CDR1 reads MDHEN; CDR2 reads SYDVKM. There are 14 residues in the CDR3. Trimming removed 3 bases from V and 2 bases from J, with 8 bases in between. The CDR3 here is CASSFSAPYNEQFF. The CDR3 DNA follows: TGTGCCAGCAGTTTTTCAGCGCCCTACAATGAGCAGTTCTTC.

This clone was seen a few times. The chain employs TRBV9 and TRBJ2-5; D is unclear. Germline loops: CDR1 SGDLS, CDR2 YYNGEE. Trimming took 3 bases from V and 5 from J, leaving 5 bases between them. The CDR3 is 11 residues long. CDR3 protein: CASSDWETQYF. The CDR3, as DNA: TGTGCCAGCAGCGACTGGGAGACCCAGTACTTC. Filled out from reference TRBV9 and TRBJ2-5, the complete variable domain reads DSGVTQTPKHLITATGQRVTLRCSPRSGDLSVYWYQQSLDQGLQFLIQYYNGEERAKGNILERFSAQQFPDLHSELNLSSLELGDSALYFCASSDWETQYFGPGTRLLVL.

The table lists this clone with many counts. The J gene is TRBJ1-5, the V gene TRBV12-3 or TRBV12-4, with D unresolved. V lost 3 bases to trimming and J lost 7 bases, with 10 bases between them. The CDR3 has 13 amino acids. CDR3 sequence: CASSFGVGQPQHF. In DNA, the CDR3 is TGTGCCAGCAGTTTCGGGGTGGGGCAGCCCCAGCATTTT.

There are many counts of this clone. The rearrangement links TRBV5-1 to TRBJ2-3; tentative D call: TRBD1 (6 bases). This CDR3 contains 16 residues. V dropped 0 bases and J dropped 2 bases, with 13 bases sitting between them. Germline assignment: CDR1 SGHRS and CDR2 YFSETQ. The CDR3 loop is CASSLGTGKDTDTQYF. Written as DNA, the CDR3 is TGCGCCAGCAGCTTGGGTACAGGGAAGGACACAGATACGCAGTATTTT.

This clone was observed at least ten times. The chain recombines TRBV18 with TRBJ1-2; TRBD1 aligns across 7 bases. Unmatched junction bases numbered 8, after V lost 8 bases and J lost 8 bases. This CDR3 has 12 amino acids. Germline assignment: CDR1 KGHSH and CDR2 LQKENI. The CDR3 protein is CASPQGSGGYTF. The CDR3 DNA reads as TGTGCCAGCCCACAGGGGTCGGGAGGCTACACCTTC.

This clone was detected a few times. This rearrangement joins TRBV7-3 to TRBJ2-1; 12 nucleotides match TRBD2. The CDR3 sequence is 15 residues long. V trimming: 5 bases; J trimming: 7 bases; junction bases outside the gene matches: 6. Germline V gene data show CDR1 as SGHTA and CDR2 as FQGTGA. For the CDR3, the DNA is TGTGCCAGCAGCATTCGACTAGCGGGAGCGAATGAGCAGTTCTTC. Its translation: CASSIRLAGANEQFF.

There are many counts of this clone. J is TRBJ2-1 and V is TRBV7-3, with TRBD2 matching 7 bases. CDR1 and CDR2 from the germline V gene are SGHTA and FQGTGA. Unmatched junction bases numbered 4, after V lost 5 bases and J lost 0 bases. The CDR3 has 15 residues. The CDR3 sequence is CASSRASGSYNEQFF. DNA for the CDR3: TGTGCCAGCAGCAGAGCTAGCGGCTCCTACAATGAGCAGTTCTTC.

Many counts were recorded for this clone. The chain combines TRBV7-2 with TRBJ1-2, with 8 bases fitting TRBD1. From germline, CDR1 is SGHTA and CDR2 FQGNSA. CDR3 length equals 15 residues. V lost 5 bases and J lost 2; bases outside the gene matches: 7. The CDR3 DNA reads TGTGCCAGCAGCCAGAGCGGGACAGGAAACTATGGCTACACCTTC. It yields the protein CASSQSGTGNYGYTF.

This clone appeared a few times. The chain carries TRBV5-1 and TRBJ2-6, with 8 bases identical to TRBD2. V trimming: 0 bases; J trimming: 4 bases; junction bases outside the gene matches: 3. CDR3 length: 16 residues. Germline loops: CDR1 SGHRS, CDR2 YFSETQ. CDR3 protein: CASSLVGGAGANVLTF. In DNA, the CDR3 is TGCGCCAGCAGCTTGGTCGGGGGGGCCGGGGCCAACGTCCTGACTTTC.

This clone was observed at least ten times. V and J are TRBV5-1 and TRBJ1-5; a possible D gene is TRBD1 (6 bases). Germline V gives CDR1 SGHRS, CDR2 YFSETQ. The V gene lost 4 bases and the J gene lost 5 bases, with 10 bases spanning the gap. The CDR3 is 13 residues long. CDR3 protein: CASSPNRDQPQHF. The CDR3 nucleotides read TGCGCCAGCAGCCCCAACAGGGATCAGCCCCAGCATTTT.

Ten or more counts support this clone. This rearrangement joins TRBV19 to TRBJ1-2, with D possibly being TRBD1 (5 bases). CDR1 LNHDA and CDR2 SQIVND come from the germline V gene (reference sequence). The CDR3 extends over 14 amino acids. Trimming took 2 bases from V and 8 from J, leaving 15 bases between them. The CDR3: CASSIRSAGEGYTF. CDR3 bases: TGTGCCAGTAGTATAAGGTCGGCGGGGGAAGGCTACACCTTC.

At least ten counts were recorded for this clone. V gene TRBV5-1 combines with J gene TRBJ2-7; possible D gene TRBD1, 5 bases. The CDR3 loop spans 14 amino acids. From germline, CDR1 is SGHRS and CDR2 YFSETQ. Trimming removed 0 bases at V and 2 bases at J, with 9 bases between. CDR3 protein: CASSLDRSTYEQYF. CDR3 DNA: TGCGCCAGCAGCTTGGACAGGTCTACCTACGAGCAGTACTTC.

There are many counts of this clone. CDR3 DNA: TGTGCCACCAGTGATTGGGGGACAGGGACAGATACGCAGTATTTT. It yields the protein CATSDWGTGTDTQYF. This sequence joins TRBV24-1 and TRBJ2-3, with 9 positions matching TRBD1. V shed 2 bases and J 3 bases; nucleotides not matched to a gene: 2. Germline V gene sequence: CDR1 KGHDR, CDR2 SFDVKD. CDR3 length equals 15 residues.